The 27 T cell receptor beta chains below come from one sample, sequenced in a study of T cells in women clearing cervical HPV infection. The protocol was immunoSEQ multiplex PCR, while the TCRdb copy is restricted to in-frame clones and leaves out a portion. The sample table sets out some 28,000 clones. The specimen sequenced was blood buffy coat. The origin of the receptors is a woman aged 18 to 75 with a cervical HPV16 infection that either progressed to CIN3+ or cleared (not recorded which).

The covered CDR3 bases are TGCAGTGCCACAAGGGTCGGGACTTCCAATGAAAAA. Translation: CSATRVGTSNEK. The whole CDR3 protein reads CSATRVGTSNEKLFF. The rearrangement links TRBV20-1 to TRBJ1-4, with a weak D call TRBD1 (5 bases). The sequence runs out 3 residues before the end of the CDR3; the remainder is reconstructed from the germline J gene. The V and J ends lost 6 bases and 5 bases respectively, with 19 bases between them. The CDR3 has 15 residues. The germline V gene has CDR1 DFQATT and CDR2 SNEGSKA (reference sequence).

In the case of this clone: The CDR3 extends 3 residues past the end of the read, so its final part is completed from the germline J gene. The rearrangement links TRBV12-3 or TRBV12-4 to TRBJ1-5; TRBD1 matches 7 bases. V trimming: 6 bases; J trimming: 7 bases; junction bases outside the gene matches: 9. The CDR3 consists of 14 residues. The sequenced part of the CDR3 DNA is TGTGCCAGCAGCCTTGACAGGGTAGGACAGCCC. Translated: CASSLDRVGQP. The entire CDR3 protein reads CASSLDRVGQPQHF.

As for this clone: The read falls 3 residues short of the CDR3 end, and the missing part is taken from the germline J gene. The V gene is TRBV19, the J gene TRBJ1-2; TRBD1 is a possible D gene (6 bases). The CDR3 sequence is 14 residues long. The V gene's germline CDR1 is LNHDA and CDR2 SQIVND (reference sequence). The sequenced part of the CDR3 DNA is TGTGCCAGTACCAATCCTGGGCAGGGGTACGGC. This sequence encodes CASTNPGQGYG. The full CDR3 sequence reads CASTNPGQGYGYTF.

Worth noting for this clone: The CDR3 end lies 3 residues beyond the end of the read and is filled in from the germline J gene. This sequence joins TRBV11-3 and TRBJ2-3, with 9 positions matching TRBD2. Trimming took 4 bases from V and 4 from J; bases not matched to a gene: 6. The CDR3 has 15 residues. The germline V gene encodes CDR1 SGHNT and CDR2 YENEEA. The CDR3 sequence is CASSSPGLAADTQYF. The covered CDR3 bases are TGTGCCAGCAGCTCCCCGGGACTAGCAGCAGATACG.

Turning to this clone: The read ends 3 residues shy of where the CDR3 ends; the end is completed using the germline J gene. V and J are TRBV19 and TRBJ2-4; weak D call: TRBD1 (6 bases). The germline V gene encodes CDR1 LNHDA and CDR2 SQIVND (reference sequence). The CDR3 is 16 amino acids. CDR3 sequence reads: CASTRQSLDSAYGQYF. The part of the CDR3 DNA that was read is TGTGCCAGCACTAGACAATCCTTGGACAGCGCCTATGGT. Looking up the rest from reference TRBV19 and TRBJ2-4 gives the full variable domain: DGGITQSPKYLFRKEGQNVTLSCEQNLNHDAMYWYRQDPGQGLRLIYYSQIVNDFQKGDIAEGYSVSREKKESFPLTVTSAQKNPTAFYLCASTRQSLDSAYGQYFGAGTRLSVL.

As to this clone: With the read ending 3 residues before the CDR3 end, the germline J gene is used to fill in that end. The genes are TRBV7-2 and TRBJ2-4; D perhaps matches TRBD2 (5 bases). The CDR3 contains 13 residues. CDR1 is SGHTA, CDR2 FQGNSA, per germline. CDR3 DNA, as far as it was read: TGTGCCAGCAGCTTAAAGAGTGACTATGGT. It specifies CASSLKSDYG. The entire CDR3 sequence reads CASSLKSDYGQYF.

As concerns this clone: The read falls 3 residues short of the CDR3 end, and the missing part is taken from the germline J gene. This sequence joins TRBV7-2 and TRBJ1-2; possible D gene TRBD1, 5 bases. The CDR3 has 15 amino acids. Trimming shortened V by 0 bases and J by 5 bases, and 13 bases separated the two germline ends. The V gene's germline CDR1 is SGHTA and CDR2 FQGNSA. CDR3 bases read: TGTGCCAGCAGCTTAGCGAGGGGAGTAGGGTATGGC. This translates into CASSLARGVGYG. The entire CDR3 sequence reads CASSLARGVGYGYTF.

Measured by frequency, this clone is medium-sized. The read falls 3 residues short of the CDR3 end, and the missing part is taken from the germline J gene. The same CDR3 also results from other DNA sequences found in this sample. V is TRBV18 and J is TRBJ2-5; D not certain. This CDR3 has 14 residues. V dropped 0 bases and J dropped 1 base, with 6 bases sitting between them. The germline CDR1 and CDR2 sequences are KGHSH and LQKENI. CDR3 bases read: TGTGCCAGCTCACCACCAGCCATCCAAGAGACC. It codes for CASSPPAIQET. The entire CDR3 reads CASSPPAIQETQYF.

For this clone: The DNA ends 3 residues before the CDR3 does, and the rest of the CDR3 is filled in from the germline J gene. This chain connects TRBV5-8 to TRBJ1-2, with D uncertain. Deletions cut 0 bases from V and 4 bases from J, with 4 bases between. This CDR3 has 12 amino acids. Germline V CDR1 and CDR2: SGHTS, YDEGEE. CDR3: CASSLGLYGYTF. CDR3 DNA (partial): TGTGCCAGCAGCTTGGGGCTCTATGGC. Drawing the rest from reference TRBV5-8 and TRBJ1-2, the complete variable domain is EAGVTQSPTHLIKTRGQQATLRCSPISGHTSVYWYQQALGLGLQFLLWYDEGEERNRGNFPPRFSGRQFPNYSSELNVNALELEDSALYLCASSLGLYGYTFGSGTRLTVV.

To note about this clone: The read ends 3 residues shy of where the CDR3 ends; the end is completed using the germline J gene. The rearrangement links TRBV5-1 to TRBJ1-6; 7 bases match TRBD1. Germline V gene lookup returns CDR1 SGHRS and CDR2 YFSETQ. CDR3 length equals 16 residues. Losses at the gene ends were 0 bases for V and 4 bases for J; bases not matched to a gene: 4. CDR3 residues: CASSLVRGSYNSPLHF. The DNA read from the CDR3 is TGCGCCAGCAGCTTGGTCAGGGGGTCTTATAATTCACCC.

As regards this clone: The read ends 3 residues shy of where the CDR3 ends; the end is completed using the germline J gene. The rearrangement links TRBV7-2 to TRBJ2-1; no definite D call. This CDR3 is 13 amino acids long. The germline V and J ends were trimmed by 4 bases and 8 bases, with 12 bases remaining between them. Per the germline V gene, CDR1 is SGHTA and CDR2 is FQGNSA. The CDR3 spells CASSSPKGDEQFF. The DNA read from the CDR3 is TGTGCCAGCAGCTCCCCCAAGGGCGATGAG.

To note about this clone: The read halts 3 residues ahead of the CDR3 end, with the missing end drawn from the germline J gene. The J gene is TRBJ1-2, the V gene TRBV18; 7 bases fit TRBD1. This CDR3 region has 17 residues. CDR1 is KGHSH, CDR2 LQKENI, per germline. The CDR3 sequence is CASSQGQLHAGSYDYTF. The CDR3 bases that were read are TGTGCCAGCTCACAGGGACAGCTCCATGCGGGATCCTACGAC.

Concerning this clone: The read comes to an end 3 residues before the CDR3 does, leaving the germline J gene to fill in the end. The chain combines TRBV11-2 with TRBJ2-3; 7 bases match TRBD2. V was pared by 4 bases and J by 3 bases, with 7 bases of the junction left unmatched. The CDR3 covers 15 residues. Germline V lookup: CDR1 SGHAT, CDR2 FQNNGV. This CDR3 is CASSYRGGGTDTQYF. The covered CDR3 bases are TGTGCCAGCAGCTATCGTGGGGGGGGAACAGATACG. Complete variable domain (other parts from reference TRBV11-2 and TRBJ2-3): EAGVAQSPRYKIIEKRQSVAFWCNPISGHATLYWYQQILGQGPKLLIQFQNNGVVDDSQLPKDRFSAERLKGVDSTLKIQPAKLEDSAVYLCASSYRGGGTDTQYFGPGTRLTVL.

The CDR3 DNA, read in part, is TGTGCCAGCGCGACTAGTATCGGATACGAG. Its translation is CASATSIGYE. The whole CDR3 is CASATSIGYEQYF. The V gene is TRBV18, the J gene TRBJ2-7; tentative D call: TRBD2 (6 bases). With the read ending 3 residues before the CDR3 end, the germline J gene is used to fill in that end. The CDR3 runs 13 residues. Germline V gene lookup returns CDR1 KGHSH and CDR2 LQKENI. V shed 8 bases and J shed 4 bases, with 15 bases lying between them.

Details on this clone: The CDR3 end is not reached by the read, which stops 3 residues before it; the germline J gene fills it in. The chain uses TRBV20-1 and TRBJ2-2; 7 bases are shared with TRBD2. Germline V gene sequence: CDR1 DFQATT, CDR2 SNEGSKA (reference sequence). The CDR3 runs 15 residues. Trimming removed 3 bases from V and 3 bases from J; junction bases left unmatched: 7. The CDR3 region is CSARKAGRDTGELFF. The covered CDR3 bases are TGCAGTGCTAGGAAAGCGGGAAGGGACACCGGGGAG.

Concerning this clone itself: The DNA ends 3 residues before the CDR3 does, and the rest of the CDR3 is filled in from the germline J gene. The chain recombines TRBV7-2 with TRBJ2-3; possibly TRBD2 for D (5 bases). Per the germline V gene, CDR1 is SGHTA and CDR2 is FQGNSA. Trimming pared 10 bases from V and 5 bases from J, leaving 19 bases between. There are 14 residues in the CDR3. CDR3 region: CATLKGLEGDTQYF. The DNA read from the CDR3 is TGTGCCACCCTAAAGGGCCTTGAGGGAGATACG.

Of note for this clone: The sequence runs out 3 residues before the end of the CDR3; the remainder is reconstructed from the germline J gene. The genes are TRBV7-8 and TRBJ2-3; weak D call: TRBD2 (5 bases). Germline lookup yields CDR1 SGHVS and CDR2 FQNEAQ. There are 15 residues in the CDR3. V lost 5 bases, J lost 0 bases, and 12 bases lay in between. CDR3 amino acids: CASSNGRTSTDTQYF. Incomplete CDR3 DNA: TGTGCCAGCAGCAACGGACGGACTAGCACAGATACG.

Of note for this clone: The sequence runs out 3 residues before the end of the CDR3; the remainder is reconstructed from the germline J gene. The rearrangement uses TRBV5-1 and TRBJ2-7; TRBD1 is a possible D gene (6 bases). There are 15 residues in the CDR3. The ends were cut back, 0 bases at V and 0 bases at J, with 10 bases in the middle. Per the germline V gene, CDR1 is SGHRS and CDR2 is YFSETQ. CDR3 in amino acids: CASSLAGTYSYEQYF. Incomplete CDR3 DNA: TGCGCCAGCAGCTTGGCCGGGACATACTCCTACGAG.

On this clone itself: The read finishes 3 residues shy of the CDR3 end, and the germline J gene is used to complete it. The chain employs TRBV7-6 and TRBJ1-2, with D uncertain. This CDR3 has 17 residues. CDR1 and CDR2 from the germline V gene are SGHVS and FNYEAQ. The DNA read from the CDR3 is TGTGCCAGCAGCTTAGGAGTCCTTAGCGGGAGGGAAGATACC. Its translation: CASSLGVLSGREDT. The CDR3 in full is CASSLGVLSGREDTYTF.

Worth noting for this clone: Coverage ceases 3 residues before the CDR3 finishes, and the germline J gene fills in the end. The rearrangement joins TRBV5-1 to TRBJ1-1, with D unclear. Trimming pared 0 bases from V and 2 bases from J, leaving 11 bases between. Germline-derived CDR1 and CDR2 are SGHRS and YFSETQ. CDR3 length equals 15 residues. Incomplete CDR3 DNA: TGCGCCAGCAGCTTGGCCCCCTCAGGCAACACTGAA. Its protein product is CASSLAPSGNTE. The complete CDR3 sequence is CASSLAPSGNTEAFF. Drawing the rest from reference TRBV5-1 and TRBJ1-1, the complete variable domain is KAGVTQTPRYLIKTRGQQVTLSCSPISGHRSVSWYQQTPGQGLQFLFEYFSETQRNKGNFPGRFSGRQFSNSRSEMNVSTLELGDSALYLCASSLAPSGNTEAFFGQGTRLTVV.

Details on this clone: The read finishes 3 residues shy of the CDR3 end, and the germline J gene is used to complete it. The chain couples TRBV28 to TRBJ1-5, with TRBD1 as a possible D gene (6 bases). This CDR3 is built from 14 residues. Trimming took 7 bases from V and 8 from J, leaving 18 bases between them. The germline CDR1 and CDR2 sequences are MDHEN and SYDVKM. CDR3 in amino acids: CASTVGGGREPQHF. The part of the CDR3 DNA that was read is TGTGCCAGCACCGTGGGGGGGGGCAGGGAGCCC. Complete variable domain (other parts from reference TRBV28 and TRBJ1-5): DVKVTQSSRYLVKRTGEKVFLECVQDMDHENMFWYRQDPGLGLRLIYFSYDVKMKEKGDIPEGYSVSREKKERFSLILESASTNQTSMYLCASTVGGGREPQHFGDGTRLSIL.

As to this clone: The DNA ends 3 residues before the CDR3 does, and the rest of the CDR3 is filled in from the germline J gene. The chain carries TRBV6-1 and TRBJ2-4, with D unclear. Germline V gives CDR1 MNHNS, CDR2 SASEGT. The CDR3 has 13 residues. The sequenced CDR3 bases are TGTGCCAGCAGTGATCGGCCGAACTATGGT. Translating it yields CASSDRPNYG. From start to end, the CDR3 is CASSDRPNYGQYF.

Comment on this clone: The read falls 3 residues short of the CDR3 end, and the missing part is taken from the germline J gene. This chain connects TRBV5-1 to TRBJ2-3; 9 nucleotides line up with TRBD2. The CDR3 loop spans 18 amino acids. The germline gives CDR1 SGHRS, CDR2 YFSETQ. The trim removed 0 bases at V and 4 bases at J, leaving 12 bases unmatched. The part of the CDR3 DNA that was read is TGCGCCAGCAGCTTGGCGGTGATAGCGGGGGACAAAGCAGATACG. It is translated as CASSLAVIAGDKADT. The full CDR3 sequence reads CASSLAVIAGDKADTQYF.

Remarks on this clone: Sequencing ends 3 residues short of the CDR3 end; the germline J gene provides the rest. The chain is built from TRBV12-5 and TRBJ2-3, with TRBD1 matching 8 bases. The trim removed 3 bases at V and 5 bases at J, leaving 4 bases unmatched. This CDR3 region has 14 residues. Germline lookup yields CDR1 LGHNT and CDR2 FRNRAP. CDR3 DNA, as far as it was read: TGTGCTAGTGGTTTCTCCGGGACAGGAGATACG. It yields the protein CASGFSGTGDT. The full CDR3 protein reads CASGFSGTGDTQYF.

For this clone: The read gets to within 3 residues of the CDR3 end, and the germline J gene fills in the rest. The rearrangement uses TRBV19 and TRBJ2-7; 11 nucleotides agree with TRBD1. The CDR3 consists of 15 residues. CDR1 LNHDA and CDR2 SQIVND come from the germline V gene (reference sequence). The J segment lost 5 bases and the V segment lost 6 bases, leaving 9 bases of the junction unmatched. The CDR3 DNA, read in part, is TGTGCCAGTAGCTCGGAGGGACAGGGGGGCCACGAG. Translation: CASSSEGQGGHE. The whole CDR3 sequence reads CASSSEGQGGHEQYF.

Remarks on this clone: The read falls 3 residues short of the CDR3 end, and the missing part is taken from the germline J gene. The chain combines TRBV7-9 with TRBJ2-4, with a tentative D call TRBD2 (6 bases). CDR1 SEHNR and CDR2 FQNEAQ come from the germline V gene (reference sequence). The V end lost 1 base, the J end lost 5 bases, and 12 bases lay between the germline ends. This CDR3 spans 15 amino acids. This CDR3 is CASSLGRLAQNIQYF. Incomplete CDR3 DNA: TGTGCCAGCAGCTTAGGCCGTCTAGCGCAAAACATT. The full variable domain, with the rest looked up from reference TRBV7-9 and TRBJ2-4, is DTGVSQNPRHKITKRGQNVTFRCDPISEHNRLYWYRQTLGQGPEFLTYFQNEAQLEKSRLLSDRFSAERPKGSFSTLEIQRTEQGDSAMYLCASSLGRLAQNIQYFGAGTRLSVL.

To note about this clone: The missing CDR3 end, 3 residues past where the read stops, is filled in from the germline J gene. The rearrangement links TRBV30 to TRBJ1-1; weak D call: TRBD1 (6 bases). The length of the CDR3 is 12 residues. Trimming shortened V by 3 bases and J by 7 bases, and 12 bases separated the two germline ends. Germline V lookup: CDR1 GTSNPN, CDR2 SVGIG (reference sequence). This CDR3 is CAWSAGVSEAFF. Incomplete CDR3 DNA: TGTGCCTGGAGCGCAGGGGTCAGTGAA.